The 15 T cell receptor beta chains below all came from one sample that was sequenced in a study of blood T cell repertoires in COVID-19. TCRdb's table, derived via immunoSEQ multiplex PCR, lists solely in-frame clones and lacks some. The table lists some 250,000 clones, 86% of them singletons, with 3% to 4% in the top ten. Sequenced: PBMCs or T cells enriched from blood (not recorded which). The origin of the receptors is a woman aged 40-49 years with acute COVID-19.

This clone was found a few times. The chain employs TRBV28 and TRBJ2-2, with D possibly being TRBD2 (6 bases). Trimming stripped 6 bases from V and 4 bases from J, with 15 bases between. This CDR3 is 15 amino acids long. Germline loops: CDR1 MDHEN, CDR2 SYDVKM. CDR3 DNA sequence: TGTGCCAGCAGGGAGACGGGAGTCGGCACCGGGGAGCTGTTTTTT. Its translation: CASRETGVGTGELFF.

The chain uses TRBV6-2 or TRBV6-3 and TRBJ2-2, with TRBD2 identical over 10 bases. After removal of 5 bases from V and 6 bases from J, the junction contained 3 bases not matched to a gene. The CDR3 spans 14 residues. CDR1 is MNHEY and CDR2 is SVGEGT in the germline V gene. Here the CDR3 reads CASSTTSGAGELFF. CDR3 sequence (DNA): TGTGCCAGCAGTACAACTAGCGGGGCCGGGGAGCTGTTTTTT.

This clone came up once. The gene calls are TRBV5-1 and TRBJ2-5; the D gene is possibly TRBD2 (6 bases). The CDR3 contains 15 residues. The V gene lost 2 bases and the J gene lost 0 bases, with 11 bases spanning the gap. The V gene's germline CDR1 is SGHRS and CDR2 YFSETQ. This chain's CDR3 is CASSFLRDYQETQYF. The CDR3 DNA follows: TGCGCCAGCAGCTTCTTACGGGACTACCAAGAGACCCAGTACTTC.

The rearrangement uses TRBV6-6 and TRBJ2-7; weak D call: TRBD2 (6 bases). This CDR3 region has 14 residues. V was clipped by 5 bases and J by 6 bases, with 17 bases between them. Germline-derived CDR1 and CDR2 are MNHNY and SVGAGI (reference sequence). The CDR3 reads CASSPGGSVFEQYF. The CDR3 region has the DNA TGTGCCAGCAGTCCCGGGGGTTCTGTATTCGAGCAGTACTTC.

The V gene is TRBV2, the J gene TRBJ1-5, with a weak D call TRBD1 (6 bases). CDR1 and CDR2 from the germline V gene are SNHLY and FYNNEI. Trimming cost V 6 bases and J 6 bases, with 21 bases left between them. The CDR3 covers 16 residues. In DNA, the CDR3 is TGTGCCAGCAGAGGGGCGATCAGGGGTGGGGGTCAGCCCCAGCATTTT. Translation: CASRGAIRGGGQPQHF.

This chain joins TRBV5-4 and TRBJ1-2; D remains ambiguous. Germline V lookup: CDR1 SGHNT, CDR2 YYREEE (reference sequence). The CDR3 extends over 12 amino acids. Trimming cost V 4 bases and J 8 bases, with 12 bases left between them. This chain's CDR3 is CASSQRDLGYTF. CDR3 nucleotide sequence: TGTGCCAGCAGCCAGAGGGATTTAGGCTACACCTTC.

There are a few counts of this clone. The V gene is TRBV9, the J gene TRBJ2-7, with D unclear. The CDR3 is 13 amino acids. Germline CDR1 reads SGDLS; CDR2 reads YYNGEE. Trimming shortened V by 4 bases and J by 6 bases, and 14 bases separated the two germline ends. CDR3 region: CASSPTTLGEQYF. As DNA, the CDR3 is TGTGCCAGCAGCCCAACTACGTTAGGCGAGCAGTACTTC.

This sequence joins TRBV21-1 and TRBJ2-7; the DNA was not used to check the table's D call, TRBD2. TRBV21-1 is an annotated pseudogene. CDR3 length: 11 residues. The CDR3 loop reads CASSRRGEQYF. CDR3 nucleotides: TGTGCCAGCAGCCGCCGGGGCGAGCAGTACTTC.

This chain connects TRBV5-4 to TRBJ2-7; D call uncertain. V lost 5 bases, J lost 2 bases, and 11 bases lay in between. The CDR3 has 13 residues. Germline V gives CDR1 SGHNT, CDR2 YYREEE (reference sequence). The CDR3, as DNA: TGTGCCAGCAGTGATGCCAGAACCTACGAGCAGTACTTC. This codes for CASSDARTYEQYF.

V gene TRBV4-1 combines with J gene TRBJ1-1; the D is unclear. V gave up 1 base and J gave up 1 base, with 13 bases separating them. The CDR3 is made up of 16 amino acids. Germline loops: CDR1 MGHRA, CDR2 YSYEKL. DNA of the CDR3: TGCGCCAGCAGCCAAGGGGCCCCCCCTCGGAACACTGAAGCTTTCTTT. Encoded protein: CASSQGAPPRNTEAFF.

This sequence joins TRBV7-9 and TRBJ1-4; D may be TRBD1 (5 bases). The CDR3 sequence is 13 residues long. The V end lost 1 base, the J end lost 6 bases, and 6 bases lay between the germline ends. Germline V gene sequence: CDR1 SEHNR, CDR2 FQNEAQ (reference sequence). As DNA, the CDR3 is TGTGCCAGCAGCTTAGGCAGGGATGAAAAACTGTTTTTT. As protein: CASSLGRDEKLFF.

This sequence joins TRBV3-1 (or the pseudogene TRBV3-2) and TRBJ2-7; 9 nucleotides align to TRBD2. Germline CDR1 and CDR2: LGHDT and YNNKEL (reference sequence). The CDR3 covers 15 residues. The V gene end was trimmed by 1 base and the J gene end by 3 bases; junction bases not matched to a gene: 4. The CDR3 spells CASSQGSGRGYEQYF. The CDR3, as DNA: TGTGCCAGCAGCCAAGGTAGCGGGAGAGGCTACGAGCAGTACTTC.

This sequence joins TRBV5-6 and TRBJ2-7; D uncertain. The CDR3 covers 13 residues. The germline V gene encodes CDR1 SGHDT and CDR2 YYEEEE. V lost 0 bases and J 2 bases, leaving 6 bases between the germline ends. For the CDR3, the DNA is TGTGCCAGCAGCTTGGAACTGACCTACGAGCAGTACTTC. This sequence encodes CASSLELTYEQYF.

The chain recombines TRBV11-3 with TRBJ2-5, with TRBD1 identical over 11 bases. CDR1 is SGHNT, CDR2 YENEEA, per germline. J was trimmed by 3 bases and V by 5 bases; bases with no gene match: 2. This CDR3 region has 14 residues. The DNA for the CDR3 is TGTGCCAGCAGCCGGGACAGGGGGAAAGAGACCCAGTACTTC. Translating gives CASSRDRGKETQYF.

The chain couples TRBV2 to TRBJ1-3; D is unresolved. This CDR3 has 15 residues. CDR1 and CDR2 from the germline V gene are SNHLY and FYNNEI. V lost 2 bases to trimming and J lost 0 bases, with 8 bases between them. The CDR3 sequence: CASSETRGSGNTIYF. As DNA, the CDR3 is TGTGCCAGCAGTGAAACACGGGGCTCTGGAAACACCATATATTTT. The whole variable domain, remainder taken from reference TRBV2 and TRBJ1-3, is EPEVTQTPSHQVTQMGQEVILRCVPISNHLYFYWYRQILGQKVEFLVSFYNNEISEKSEIFDDQFSVERPDGSNFTLKIRSTKLEDSAMYFCASSETRGSGNTIYFGEGSWLTVV.